The clone carrying this T cell receptor beta chain was observed many times. What it binds is unknown. TCRdb analysed the 5' RACE reads with MiXCR anew, one entry per CDR3 protein. The sample holds 690,000 or so distinct CDR3 sequences, 8.5% to 9% seen once. This sample was taken from a study of identical twins. CDR1 is MNHNY and CDR2 is SVGAGI in the germline V gene (reference sequence). Trimming removed 6 bases at V and 3 bases at J, with 6 bases between. The CDR3 sequence is 11 residues long. Study-level findings and limits: Interpretation of the results relied on cross-sectional statistical analysis and not on following the same donors.

The same sample was also studied in work on yellow fever vaccine responses in identical twins.

Sequencing used PBMCs. The source of this sequence is a woman aged 18 to 35 in good health. This chain connects TRBV6-6 to TRBJ2-7; the D is unclear. DNA for the CDR3: TGTGCCAGCAGCGACGGCTACGAGCAGTACTTC. This translates into CASSDGYEQYF.